The rows below give T cell receptor beta chains drawn from one sample of a study of shared clonotypes between healthy human individuals. The assay was immunoSEQ multiplex PCR, and TCRdb's table has in-frame clones only and misses some. The sample gives 2.5 million or so clones, just over 90% of which show up once; 0.11% to 0.15% is in the top ten. The sample comprised naive CD4+ T cells sorted from blood. These receptors all stem from a man between 18 and 29 years old in good health. CDR3s include the opening cysteine and the closing phenylalanine or tryptophan. Fields, in order: clone size, V gene, J gene, D gene, CDR3 DNA, CDR3 protein. A D gene is named only where the DNA matches it firmly. Clone size is shown for a subset of rows, as once, few, many or a class of expanded clone.

size: NA; V: TRBV5-1; J: TRBJ2-5; D: TRBD1; DNA: TGCGCCAGCAGCTTAGGGACAGGGGCCCAAGAGACCCAGTACTTC; CDR3: CASSLGTGAQETQYF
size: once; V: TRBV5-1; J: TRBJ2-3; D: TRBD1; DNA: TGCGCCAGCAGCTTGGCGGGGACAGGGGGCATAACAGATACGCAGTATTTT; CDR3: CASSLAGTGGITDTQYF
size: few; V: TRBV30; J: TRBJ1-1; D: NA; DNA: TGTGCCTGGAGTGTTGGGGTTAGGAACACTGAAGCTTTCTTT; CDR3: CAWSVGVRNTEAFF
size: NA; V: TRBV30; J: TRBJ1-2; D: NA; DNA: TGTGCCTGGACAGGAGGCACCTATGGCTACACCTTC; CDR3: CAWTGGTYGYTF
size: NA; V: TRBV11-2; J: TRBJ2-1; D: TRBD1; DNA: TGTGCCAGCAGAGATATTCAGGGACAGGGCACCTACAATGAGCAGTTCTTC; CDR3: CASRDIQGQGTYNEQFF
size: NA; V: TRBV6-1; J: TRBJ2-2; D: TRBD1; DNA: TGTGCCAGCAGATCGACAGGGGGCGCCGGGGAGCTGTTTTTT; CDR3: CASRSTGGAGELFF
size: NA; V: TRBV30; J: TRBJ1-3; D: NA; DNA: TGTGCCTGGAGTCGAACTTCTGGAAACACCATATATTTT; CDR3: CAWSRTSGNTIYF
size: NA; V: TRBV18; J: TRBJ2-7; D: NA; DNA: TGTGCCAGCTCACAGACATCCTCCTACGAGCAGTACTTC; CDR3: CASSQTSSYEQYF
size: NA; V: TRBV10-1; J: TRBJ1-5; D: NA; DNA: TGCGCCAGAGATAGAAGCAATCAGCCCCAGCATTTT; CDR3: CARDRSNQPQHF
size: NA; V: TRBV5-1; J: TRBJ1-1; D: NA; DNA: TGCGCCAGCAGCTTGAACTGGAACACTGAAGCTTTCTTT; CDR3: CASSLNWNTEAFF
size: NA; V: TRBV5-1; J: TRBJ2-2; D: NA; DNA: TGCGCCAGCAGCTTGGACCGTCACGGGGAGCTGTTTTTT; CDR3: CASSLDRHGELFF
size: NA; V: TRBV6-6; J: TRBJ1-2; D: NA; DNA: TGTGCCAGCACTCCCGAGGGATCGGGCTACACCTTC; CDR3: CASTPEGSGYTF
size: NA; V: TRBV27; J: TRBJ2-7; D: NA; DNA: TGTGCCAGCAGTTTATCGGGACGTCGGTACGAGCAGTACTTC; CDR3: CASSLSGRRYEQYF
size: NA; V: TRBV6-1; J: TRBJ1-3; D: NA; DNA: TGTGCCAGCAGTGTCTCGCTCGGAAACACCATATATTTT; CDR3: CASSVSLGNTIYF
size: NA; V: TRBV7-9; J: TRBJ1-4; D: NA; DNA: TGTGCCAGCAGCCTCCTGGAAAAACTGTTTTTT; CDR3: CASSLLEKLFF
size: NA; V: TRBV27; J: TRBJ2-7; D: NA; DNA: TGTGCCAGCAGCCCGACGGGGTTGAGCGAGCAGTACTTC; CDR3: CASSPTGLSEQYF
size: NA; V: TRBV10-3; J: TRBJ2-2; D: NA; DNA: TGTGCCATCAGGGAAACAGGGTCCCTGTGGACCGGGGAGCTGTTTTTT; CDR3: CAIRETGSLWTGELFF
size: NA; V: TRBV9; J: TRBJ2-2; D: NA; DNA: TGTGCCAGCAGACCAGCGGTCGGGACCGGGGAGCTGTTTTTT; CDR3: CASRPAVGTGELFF
size: NA; V: TRBV6-5; J: TRBJ2-5; D: NA; DNA: TGTGCCAGCAGGACAAGAGAGACCCAGTACTTC; CDR3: CASRTRETQYF
size: NA; V: TRBV18; J: TRBJ1-1; D: NA; DNA: TGTGCCAGCTCACCACCGGCAGGGCTTGGCACTGAAGCTTTCTTT; CDR3: CASSPPAGLGTEAFF
size: NA; V: TRBV2; J: TRBJ2-5; D: TRBD1; DNA: TGTGCCAGCCGTCGGGCGGCGACAGGGAGAGGAGAGACCCAGTACTTC; CDR3: CASRRAATGRGETQYF
size: NA; V: TRBV5-4; J: TRBJ2-3; D: TRBD2; DNA: TGTGCCAGCAGCCCGGGACTAAAAAACACAGATACGCAGTATTTT; CDR3: CASSPGLKNTDTQYF
size: NA; V: TRBV11-2; J: TRBJ2-2; D: NA; DNA: TGTGCCAGCAGCACGGACACCTCGAGAGGCGGGGAGCTGTTTTTT; CDR3: CASSTDTSRGGELFF
size: NA; V: TRBV11-2; J: TRBJ2-5; D: TRBD2; DNA: TGTGCCAGCAGCTTAATCCGGGGGACTAGCCCAGGTTGGACCCAGTACTTC; CDR3: CASSLIRGTSPGWTQYF
size: NA; V: TRBV4-1; J: TRBJ1-1; D: NA; DNA: TGCGCCAGCAGCCAAGGGTGGGAGGCGAACACTGAAGCTTTCTTT; CDR3: CASSQGWEANTEAFF
size: few; V: TRBV19; J: TRBJ1-5; D: TRBD1; DNA: TGTGCCAGTAGTATGGCAGGGGGGAATCAGCCCCAGCATTTT; CDR3: CASSMAGGNQPQHF
size: NA; V: TRBV6-1; J: TRBJ1-6; D: NA; DNA: TGTGCCAGCAGTGAACTTAGCTCCTATAATTCACCCCTCCACTTT; CDR3: CASSELSSYNSPLHF
size: NA; V: TRBV6-1; J: TRBJ2-3; D: TRBD2; DNA: TGTGCCAGCAGTGTCGCGGCAGCCGGGACTAGCCCATATACGCAGTATTTT; CDR3: CASSVAAAGTSPYTQYF
size: NA; V: TRBV11-2; J: TRBJ2-1; D: TRBD2; DNA: TGTGCCAGCAGCTTACGCGGGGGGGCCGCCCATGAGCAGTTCTTC; CDR3: CASSLRGGAAHEQFF
size: NA; V: TRBV28; J: TRBJ1-1; D: NA; DNA: TGTGCCAGCAGTTTCCCGGGAAACACTGAAGCTTTCTTT; CDR3: CASSFPGNTEAFF
size: NA; V: TRBV7-2; J: TRBJ2-3; D: TRBD2; DNA: TGTGCCAGCAGCTTGGGAGGGGGCCTAGCGGGAGGCACAGATACGCAGTATTTT; CDR3: CASSLGGGLAGGTDTQYF
size: NA; V: TRBV6-1; J: TRBJ2-3; D: TRBD1; DNA: TGTGCCAGCACTCGACAGGGGGCAAGCGCAGATACGCAGTATTTT; CDR3: CASTRQGASADTQYF
size: NA; V: TRBV4-1; J: TRBJ1-2; D: NA; DNA: TGCGCCAGCAGCCAAGATCTTGGTGGCTACACCTTC; CDR3: CASSQDLGGYTF
size: NA; V: TRBV18; J: TRBJ1-3; D: NA; DNA: TGTGCCAGCTCAGGCGGGCCCCTTGGCTCTGGAAACACCATATATTTT; CDR3: CASSGGPLGSGNTIYF
size: NA; V: TRBV29-1; J: TRBJ2-5; D: TRBD1; DNA: TGCAGCGTTCGACAGGGGGGTGTTGAGACCCAGTACTTC; CDR3: CSVRQGGVETQYF
size: NA; V: TRBV27; J: TRBJ2-2; D: TRBD2; DNA: TGTGCCAGCAACCCTAGCGGGACCGTCACCGGGGAGCTGTTTTTT; CDR3: CASNPSGTVTGELFF
size: NA; V: TRBV5-4; J: TRBJ2-1; D: TRBD2; DNA: TGTGCCAGCAGCAAGACTAGCGGATCCTACAATGAGCAGTTCTTC; CDR3: CASSKTSGSYNEQFF
size: NA; V: TRBV6-1; J: TRBJ1-1; D: NA; DNA: TGTGCCAGCAGCTCACAAGGGGGAAGTGACACTGAAGCTTTCTTT; CDR3: CASSSQGGSDTEAFF
size: NA; V: TRBV14; J: TRBJ2-6; D: NA; DNA: TGTGCCAGCAGCCCCCAACTATCTGGGGCCAACGTCCTGACTTTC; CDR3: CASSPQLSGANVLTF
size: NA; V: TRBV30; J: TRBJ2-1; D: TRBD2; DNA: TGTGCCTGGAGTGCGGGCGGGAGAACCCAGTTCTTC; CDR3: CAWSAGGRTQFF
size: NA; V: TRBV6-5; J: TRBJ1-1; D: NA; DNA: TGTGCCAGCAGGTCTCCCGGGCAGAACACTGAAGCTTTCTTT; CDR3: CASRSPGQNTEAFF
size: NA; V: TRBV7-2; J: TRBJ2-1; D: NA; DNA: TGTGCCAGCAGCTCCAGGGGTGCGTTGAATGAGCAGTTCTTC; CDR3: CASSSRGALNEQFF